This T cell receptor beta chain is drawn from a study of T-cell reconstitution after alpha-beta-depleted transplantation in children. This clonotype was found many times. The antigen is undetermined. The CDR3 totals 14 residues. The germline gives CDR1 DFQATT, CDR2 SNEGSKA (reference sequence). V was trimmed by 1 base and J by 5 bases, leaving 15 bases between them. The TCRbeta library incorporated unique molecular identifiers. TCRdb re-analysed the PCR reads in MiXCR, keeping a single row per CDR3 protein. The table lists hundreds of thousands of distinct CDR3 sequences, 25% of them singletons. Findings and limits, study-wide: Where some patients showed high TCRbeta diversity at day 60, it came from recipient T cells and thymic progenitors that had survived. About two months after transplant, alpha-beta T cells reportedly came from several hundred expanded graft clones.

The chain uses TRBV20-1 and TRBJ2-7; D might be TRBD2 (6 bases). The clonotype originates from a girl aged 2 to 10 with Fanconi anemia, due to receive a stem cell transplant. The starting material was PBMCs, obtained before TCRalphabeta/CD19-depleted stem cell transplant. The CDR3, as DNA: TGCAGTGCTAGAGTCCTCCTTCTAGCGAACGAGCAGTACTTC. As protein: CSARVLLLANEQYF.